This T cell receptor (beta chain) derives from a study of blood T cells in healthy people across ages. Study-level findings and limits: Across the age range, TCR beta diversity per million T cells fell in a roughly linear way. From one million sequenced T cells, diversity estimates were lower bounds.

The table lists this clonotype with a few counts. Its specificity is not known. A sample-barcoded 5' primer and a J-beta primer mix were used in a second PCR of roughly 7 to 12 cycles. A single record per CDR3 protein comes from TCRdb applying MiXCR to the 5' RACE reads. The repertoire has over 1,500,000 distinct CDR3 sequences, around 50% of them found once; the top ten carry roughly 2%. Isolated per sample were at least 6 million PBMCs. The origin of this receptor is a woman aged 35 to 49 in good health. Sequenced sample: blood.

The CDR3 nucleotides read TGTGCCAGCAGTTACTCGACTAGCGATGAGACCCAGTACTTC. Its protein product is CASSYSTSDETQYF. This chain uses TRBV6-6 with TRBJ2-5; the match to TRBD2 covers 8 bases. Germline loops: CDR1 MNHNY, CDR2 SVGAGI (reference sequence). V was clipped by 0 bases and J by 5 bases; unmatched bases: 2. CDR3 length: 14 amino acids.